The 17 T cell receptor beta chains below were found in one sample sequenced in a study of blood T cell repertoires in COVID-19. TCRdb's copy holds only in-frame clones and misses some; the assay was immunoSEQ multiplex PCR. The sample holds 450,000 or so clones, about 90% seen once. Input material: peripheral blood. These receptors came from a man between 18 and 35 years old with COVID-19, enrolled during active disease.

The chain carries TRBV30 and TRBJ1-5; D is perhaps TRBD1 (6 bases). This CDR3 has 13 residues. Trimming pared 4 bases from V and 5 bases from J, leaving 12 bases between. CDR1 and CDR2 from the germline V gene are GTSNPN and SVGIG (reference sequence). The CDR3 protein is CAWNQGFDQPQHF. The DNA of the CDR3 is TGTGCCTGGAACCAGGGGTTCGATCAGCCCCAGCATTTT.

This chain connects TRBV9 to TRBJ2-3; TRBD1 aligns across 8 bases. The CDR3 is made up of 15 amino acids. J was trimmed by 4 bases and V by 4 bases; bases with no gene match: 8. CDR1 is SGDLS and CDR2 is YYNGEE in the germline V gene. Here the CDR3 DNA reads TGTGCCAGCAGCAACGACAGGGGTTCCCCAGATACGCAGTATTTT. Its protein is CASSNDRGSPDTQYF.

This clone has only one observation. The chain recombines TRBV6-5 with TRBJ2-1, with TRBD2 matching over 8 bases. In germline, CDR1 is MNHEY, CDR2 SVGAGI. The V and J ends lost 5 bases and 6 bases, in that order; junction bases with no gene match: 3. The CDR3 is 13 residues long. Here the CDR3 DNA reads TGTGCCAGCAGTAAGCGGGAGTCCAATGAGCAGTTCTTC. It is translated as CASSKRESNEQFF.

The chain links TRBV3-1 (or the pseudogene TRBV3-2) to TRBJ2-3, with TRBD2 matching 8 bases. This CDR3 is 15 amino acids long. Trimming cost V 0 bases and J 3 bases; bases outside gene matches: 2. CDR1 and CDR2 from the germline V gene are LGHDT and YNNKEL (reference sequence). CDR3 residues: CASSQDGTSTDTQYF. CDR3 DNA sequence: TGTGCCAGCAGCCAAGATGGGACTAGTACAGATACGCAGTATTTT.

The rearrangement uses TRBV6-5 and TRBJ1-2; a weak D match, TRBD1 (6 bases). Deletions cut 6 bases from V and 7 bases from J, with 15 bases between. This CDR3 contains 13 residues. CDR1 and CDR2 from the germline V gene are MNHEY and SVGAGI. DNA of the CDR3: TGTGCCAGCAGCGCGCAGGGGATAGGTGGCTACACCTTC. Translated: CASSAQGIGGYTF.

This clone has only a few counts. The chain couples TRBV9 to TRBJ2-7; D is perhaps TRBD2 (6 bases). Germline V lookup: CDR1 SGDLS, CDR2 YYNGEE. The CDR3 sequence is 13 residues long. Trimming cost V 4 bases and J 7 bases, with 15 bases left between them. CDR3 coding DNA: TGTGCCAGCAGCCCCCGGGGCCGGGGGGAGCAGTACTTC. Its translation: CASSPRGRGEQYF.

The chain recombines TRBV5-1 with TRBJ2-3; 7 nucleotides agree with TRBD1. Looked up from germline, CDR1 is SGHRS and CDR2 is YFSETQ. The CDR3 runs 15 residues. V lost 4 bases, J lost 2 bases, and 7 bases stayed unmatched. CDR3 region: CASSPGQVPTDTQYF. The CDR3 nucleotides are TGCGCCAGCAGCCCCGGACAGGTCCCCACAGATACGCAGTATTTT.

The J gene is TRBJ2-7, the V gene TRBV2; D may be TRBD1 (6 bases). Germline V gene sequence: CDR1 SNHLY, CDR2 FYNNEI. Deletions cut 3 bases from V and 4 bases from J, with 16 bases between. The CDR3 has 15 amino acids. The CDR3: CASSESLRGWYEQYF. The DNA for the CDR3 is TGTGCCAGCAGTGAGAGTTTGAGGGGGTGGTACGAGCAGTACTTC.

V usage is TRBV7-2 and J usage is TRBJ2-1; TRBD1 aligns across 7 bases. The germline CDR1 and CDR2 sequences are SGHTA and FQGNSA. V lost 6 bases to trimming and J lost 3 bases; unmatched junction nucleotides: 5. The CDR3 length is 14 residues. CDR3 sequence reads: CASRGGLRYNEQFF. The CDR3 DNA follows: TGTGCCAGCAGAGGGGGCCTTCGCTACAATGAGCAGTTCTTC. Together with reference TRBV7-2 and TRBJ2-1, the CDR3 gives the full variable domain: GAGVSQSPSNKVTEKGKDVELRCDPISGHTALYWYRQSLGQGLEFLIYFQGNSAPDKSGLPSDRFSAERTGGSVSTLTIQRTQQEDSAVYLCASRGGLRYNEQFFGPGTRLTVL.

The chain carries TRBV28 and TRBJ2-1; 8 bases agree with TRBD2. CDR1 MDHEN and CDR2 SYDVKM come from the germline V gene. There are 16 residues in the CDR3. V lost 7 bases to trimming and J lost 5 bases; unmatched junction nucleotides: 13. CDR3 nucleotide sequence: TGTGCCAGCAACCCCCTTTTGGTAGCGGGAAACAATGAGCAGTTCTTC. Encoded protein: CASNPLLVAGNNEQFF.

This clone was seen a single time. The rearrangement joins TRBV7-9 to TRBJ2-5; 8 bases fit TRBD1. Germline-derived CDR1 and CDR2 are SEHNR and FQNEAQ (reference sequence). J gave up 4 bases and V 5 bases, and 3 bases lay outside the gene matches. This CDR3 contains 13 residues. CDR3 nucleotide sequence: TGTGCCAGCAGCCGAGACAGGGGAGAGACCCAGTACTTC. Encoded protein: CASSRDRGETQYF.

For the CDR3, the DNA is TGTGCCAGCAGCCCCTGGACTAGCGGGGGGGCCGAGACCCAGTACTTC. This codes for CASSPWTSGGAETQYF. The chain couples TRBV13 to TRBJ2-5, with 15 bases fitting TRBD2. Germline-derived CDR1 and CDR2 are PRHDT and FYEKMQ (reference sequence). V was clipped by 5 bases and J by 5 bases; unmatched bases: 6. The CDR3 spans 16 residues.

This chain links TRBV19 with TRBJ2-5, with D tentatively TRBD2 (7 bases). This CDR3 is built from 11 residues. The germline V gene encodes CDR1 LNHDA and CDR2 SQIVND (reference sequence). The V end was cut by 8 bases, the J end by 10 bases, with 14 bases between. This CDR3 is CASSGGGGQYF. The DNA of the CDR3 is TGTGCCAGTTCGGGAGGAGGGGGCCAGTACTTC.

The chain uses TRBV7-9 and TRBJ2-7, with D possibly TRBD1 on 6 matching bases. The CDR3 loop spans 14 amino acids. CDR1 and CDR2 from the germline V gene are SEHNR and FQNEAQ (reference sequence). V was pared by 5 bases and J by 5 bases, with 16 bases between. CDR3 sequence: CASSLPGQTHEQYF. In nucleotides, the CDR3 is TGTGCCAGCAGCCTCCCGGGACAAACCCACGAGCAGTACTTC.

This clone was counted once. V and J are TRBV25-1 and TRBJ1-1; D call uncertain. The CDR3 consists of 14 residues. Trimming shortened V by 4 bases and J by 4 bases, and 13 bases separated the two germline ends. The germline CDR1 and CDR2 sequences are MGHDK and SYGVNS. The CDR3 loop is CASSVSRRGTEAFF. The CDR3 nucleotides are TGTGCCAGCAGTGTTAGCAGACGGGGCACTGAAGCTTTCTTT.

J is TRBJ2-7 and V is TRBV5-6, with 7 positions matching TRBD1. V gave up 4 bases and J gave up 12 bases; unmatched junction bases: 13. Germline V gene data show CDR1 as SGHDT and CDR2 as YYEEEE. This CDR3 comprises 13 residues. CDR3 DNA: TGTGCCAGCAGCCCCCGGGTAGGGGGCCCCACGTACTTC. Amino acid sequence: CASSPRVGGPTYF.

This clone was observed a few times. J is TRBJ2-7 and V is TRBV4-1; 10 bases line up with TRBD2. Looked up from germline, CDR1 is MGHRA and CDR2 is YSYEKL. V gave up 0 bases and J gave up 4 bases; unmatched junction bases: 6. CDR3 length: 16 residues. The CDR3, as DNA: TGCGCCAGCAGCCAAGATTTGGGGACTAGCGCTTACGAGCAGTACTTC. This translates into CASSQDLGTSAYEQYF.